The clone carrying this TCR beta chain was seen only a few times. Its antigen remains unidentified. This record belongs to a study of T cells in Graves' hyperthyroidism and ophthalmopathy. Findings of the study overall: Clonotypes that were expanded in thyroid above 0.001 mostly appeared in blood too.

V was clipped by 1 base and J by 1 base, with 6 bases between them. The CDR3 length is 14 residues. Germline V lookup: CDR1 MNHNS, CDR2 SASEGT. A patient was excluded if there was uncontrolled infection, other autoimmune disease, pregnancy or lactation. Amplified TCR beta CDR3 regions derived from RNA transcripts. With the HTBI primer set, the TCR CDR3 went through a first round of RT-PCR. TCRdb reanalysed the multiplex PCR reads using MiXCR and keeps one entry per CDR3 protein. The sample consists of approximately 530,000 distinct CDR3 sequences, less than 20% of them appearing once. The source of this sequence is a man aged 40-49 years with Graves' ophthalmopathy. The chain employs TRBV6-1 and TRBJ2-3; the D is unclear. The specimen was blood. The CDR3 DNA follows: TGTGCCAGCAGTGAAGGGCCCCGCACAGATACGCAGTATTTT. It is translated as CASSEGPRTDTQYF.